This T cell receptor (beta chain) was observed in a study of shared clonotypes between healthy human individuals. With respect to this clone: What it binds is not known.

Germline V CDR1 and CDR2: LNHDA, SQIVND (reference sequence). With V trimmed by 3 bases and J by 5 bases, 3 bases remained unmatched. The CDR3 contains 14 residues. Positive CCR7 selection of CD45RO-negative cells yielded the naive CD8 cells, and terminally differentiated effector memory CD45RA+ cells were excluded. Findings and caveats of the study: Sharing of clonotypes among donors was expected to vary with sequencing depth. Among the subsets, naive ones generally showed larger estimated richness than memory ones.

An even split of each subset's genomic DNA across several immunoSEQ plates was performed. Generated by immunoSEQ multiplex PCR, the TCRdb table keeps only in-frame clones and is missing some. This table has around 2,100,000 clones, about 95% appearing once. Material: naive CD8+ T cells sorted from blood. The chain has TRBV19 and TRBJ2-1; 8 bases match TRBD2. The receptor comes from a man younger than 35 in good health. CDR3 DNA sequence: TGTGCCAGTAGTATGCTAGCGGGTGACAATGAGCAGTTCTTC. Residues: CASSMLAGDNEQFF.